A single TCR beta chain is shown here with its context. This specimen comes from a study of T cell responses to AZD1222 COVID-19 vaccine. Trimming stripped 3 bases from V and 7 bases from J, with 6 bases between. In germline, CDR1 is SGHTA, CDR2 FQGNSA. The CDR3 runs to 12 residues. Data came from immunoSEQ multiplex PCR; TCRdb stores just in-frame clones and leaves some out. The profile shows around 150,000 clones, 70% to 90% of them singletons. The specimen was peripheral blood, collected on day 0 of MenACWY control vaccination. The V gene is TRBV7-2, the J gene TRBJ1-4, with D unresolved. This sequence originates from an adult in good health. The CDR3 region has the DNA TGTGCCAGCAGCTTTGACCTTGAAAAACTGTTTTTT. This sequence encodes CASSFDLEKLFF.